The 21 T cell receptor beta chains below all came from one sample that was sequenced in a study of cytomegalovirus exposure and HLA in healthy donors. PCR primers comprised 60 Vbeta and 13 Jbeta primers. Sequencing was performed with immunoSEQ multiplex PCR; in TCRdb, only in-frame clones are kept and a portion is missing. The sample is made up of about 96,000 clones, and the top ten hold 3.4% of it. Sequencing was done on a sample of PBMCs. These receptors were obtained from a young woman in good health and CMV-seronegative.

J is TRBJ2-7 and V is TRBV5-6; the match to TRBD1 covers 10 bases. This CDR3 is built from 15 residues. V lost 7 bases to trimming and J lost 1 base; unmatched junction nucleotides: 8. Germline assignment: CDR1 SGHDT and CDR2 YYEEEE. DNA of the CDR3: TGTGCCAGCGGGCGACAGGGGGCATCTTCCTACGAGCAGTACTTC. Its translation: CASGRQGASSYEQYF.

The CDR3 sequence: CAISESRANTGELFF. The DNA for the CDR3 is TGTGCCATCAGTGAGTCCAGGGCGAACACCGGGGAGCTGTTTTTT. The V gene is TRBV10-3, the J gene TRBJ2-2; a weak D match, TRBD1 (5 bases). The CDR3 has 15 residues. Trimming cost V 0 bases and J 0 bases, with 5 bases left between them. Looked up from germline, CDR1 is ENHRY and CDR2 is SYGVKD.

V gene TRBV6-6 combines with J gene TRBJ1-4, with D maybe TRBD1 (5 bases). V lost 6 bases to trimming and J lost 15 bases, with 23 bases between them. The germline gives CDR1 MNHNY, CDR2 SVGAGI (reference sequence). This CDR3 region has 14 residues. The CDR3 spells CASRAGYNVGGVFF. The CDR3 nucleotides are TGTGCCAGCAGAGCAGGCTATAATGTTGGGGGGGTGTTTTTT.

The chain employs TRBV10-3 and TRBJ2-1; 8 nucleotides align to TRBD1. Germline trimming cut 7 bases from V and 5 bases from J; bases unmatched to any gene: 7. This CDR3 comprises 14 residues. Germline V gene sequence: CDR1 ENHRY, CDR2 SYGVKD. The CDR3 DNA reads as TGTGCCATCAAATTACAGGGGGGAGACAATGAGCAGTTCTTC. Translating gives CAIKLQGGDNEQFF.

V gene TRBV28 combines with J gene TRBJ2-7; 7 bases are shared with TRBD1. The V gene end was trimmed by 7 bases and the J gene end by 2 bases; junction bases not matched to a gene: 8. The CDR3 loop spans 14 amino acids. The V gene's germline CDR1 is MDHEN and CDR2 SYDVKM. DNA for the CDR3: TGTGCCAGCAAAATGACCGGGACAGCCTACGAGCAGTACTTC. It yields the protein CASKMTGTAYEQYF.

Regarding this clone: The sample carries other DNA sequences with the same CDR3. The CDR3 DNA follows: TGTGCCTGGTCTACAGGGGGTGGCTACACCTTC. It codes for CAWSTGGGYTF. The chain links TRBV30 to TRBJ1-2; 8 nucleotides agree with TRBD1. The V and J ends lost 5 bases and 7 bases, in that order; junction bases with no gene match: 3. The CDR3 runs 11 residues. The V gene's germline CDR1 is GTSNPN and CDR2 SVGIG (reference sequence).

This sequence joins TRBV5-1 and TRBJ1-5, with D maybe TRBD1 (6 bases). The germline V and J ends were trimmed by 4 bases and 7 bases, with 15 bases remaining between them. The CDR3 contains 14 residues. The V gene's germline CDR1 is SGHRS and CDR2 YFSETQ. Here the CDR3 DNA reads TGCGCCAGCAGCCCTGGGGGGGGCGGGCAGCCCCAGCATTTT. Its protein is CASSPGGGGQPQHF.

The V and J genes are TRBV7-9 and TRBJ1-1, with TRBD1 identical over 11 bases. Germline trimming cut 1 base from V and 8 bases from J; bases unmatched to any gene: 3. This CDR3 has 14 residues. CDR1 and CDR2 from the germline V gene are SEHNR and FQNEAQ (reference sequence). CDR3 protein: CASSLEGQGAEAFF. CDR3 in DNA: TGTGCCAGCAGCTTAGAAGGACAGGGGGCAGAAGCTTTCTTT.

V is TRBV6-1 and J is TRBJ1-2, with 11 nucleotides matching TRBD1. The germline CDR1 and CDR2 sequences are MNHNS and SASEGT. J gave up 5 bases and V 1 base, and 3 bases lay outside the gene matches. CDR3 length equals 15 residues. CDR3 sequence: CASSEDGTGGYGYTF. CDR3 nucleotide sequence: TGTGCCAGCAGTGAAGACGGGACAGGGGGGTATGGCTACACCTTC.

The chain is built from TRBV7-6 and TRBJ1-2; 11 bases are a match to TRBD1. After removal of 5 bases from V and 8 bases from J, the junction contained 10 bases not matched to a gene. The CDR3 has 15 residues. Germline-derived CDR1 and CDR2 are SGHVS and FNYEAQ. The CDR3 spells CASSPGQGAIQGYTF. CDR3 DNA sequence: TGTGCCAGCAGCCCCGGACAGGGGGCCATCCAGGGCTACACCTTC.

Written as DNA, the CDR3 is TGCGCCAGCACAGGGGACAACTCCAAACCCACAGATACGCAGTATTTT. This codes for CASTGDNSKPTDTQYF. The V call is TRBV5-1, the J call TRBJ2-3, with a possible D match to TRBD1 (6 bases). CDR3 length equals 16 residues. Per germline, CDR1 SGHRS and CDR2 YFSETQ. Trimming pared 6 bases from V and 2 bases from J, leaving 19 bases between.

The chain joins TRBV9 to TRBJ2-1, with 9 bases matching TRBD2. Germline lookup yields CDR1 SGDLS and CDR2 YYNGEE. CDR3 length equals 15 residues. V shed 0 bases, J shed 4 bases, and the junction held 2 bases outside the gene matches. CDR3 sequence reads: CASSVGTSEYNEQFF. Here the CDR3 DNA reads TGTGCCAGCAGCGTAGGGACTAGCGAATACAATGAGCAGTTCTTC.

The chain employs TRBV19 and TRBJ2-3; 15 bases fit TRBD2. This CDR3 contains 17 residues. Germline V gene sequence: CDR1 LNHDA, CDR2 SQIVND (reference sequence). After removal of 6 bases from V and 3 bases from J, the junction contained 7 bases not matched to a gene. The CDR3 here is CASSTFGTSGRTDTQYF. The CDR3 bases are TGTGCCAGTAGCACCTTCGGGACTAGCGGGAGGACAGATACGCAGTATTTT.

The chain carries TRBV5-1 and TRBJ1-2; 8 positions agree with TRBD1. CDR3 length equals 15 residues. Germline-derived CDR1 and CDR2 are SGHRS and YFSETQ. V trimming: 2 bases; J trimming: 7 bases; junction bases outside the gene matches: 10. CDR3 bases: TGCGCCAGCAGCTTCGTCGGTCAGGGGGCAGGTGGCTACACCTTC. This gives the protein CASSFVGQGAGGYTF.

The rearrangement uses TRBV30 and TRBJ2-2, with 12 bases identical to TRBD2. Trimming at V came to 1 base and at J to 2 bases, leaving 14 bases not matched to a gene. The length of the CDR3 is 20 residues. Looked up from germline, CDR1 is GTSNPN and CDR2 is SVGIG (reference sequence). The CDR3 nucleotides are TGTGCCTGGAGTGCATGGACTAGCGGGGAATGGGGACGCAACACCGGGGAGCTGTTTTTT. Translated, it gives CAWSAWTSGEWGRNTGELFF.

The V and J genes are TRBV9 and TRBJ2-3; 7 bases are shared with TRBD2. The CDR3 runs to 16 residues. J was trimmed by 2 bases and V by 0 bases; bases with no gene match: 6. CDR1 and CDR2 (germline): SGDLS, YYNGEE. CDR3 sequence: CASSVGLAENTDTQYF. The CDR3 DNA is TGTGCCAGCAGCGTAGGACTAGCCGAGAACACAGATACGCAGTATTTT.

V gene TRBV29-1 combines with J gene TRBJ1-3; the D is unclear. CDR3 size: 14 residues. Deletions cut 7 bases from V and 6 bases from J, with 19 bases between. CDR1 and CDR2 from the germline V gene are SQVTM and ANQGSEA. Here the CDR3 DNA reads TGCAGCGCAGGCCCGATCGACAAGCAAAACACCATATATTTT. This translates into CSAGPIDKQNTIYF.

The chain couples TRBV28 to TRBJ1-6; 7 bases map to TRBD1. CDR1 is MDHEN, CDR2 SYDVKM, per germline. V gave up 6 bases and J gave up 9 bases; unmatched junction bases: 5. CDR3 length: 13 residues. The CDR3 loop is CASSRDRVSPLHF. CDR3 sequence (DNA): TGTGCCAGCAGCCGAGACAGGGTTTCACCCCTCCACTTT.

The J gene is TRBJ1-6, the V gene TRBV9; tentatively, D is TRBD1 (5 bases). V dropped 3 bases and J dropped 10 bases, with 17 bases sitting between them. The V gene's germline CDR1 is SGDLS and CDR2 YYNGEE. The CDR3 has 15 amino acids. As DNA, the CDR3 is TGTGCCAGCAGCGCGTGGGGCAGGTCGGACTCACCCCTCCACTTT. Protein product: CASSAWGRSDSPLHF.

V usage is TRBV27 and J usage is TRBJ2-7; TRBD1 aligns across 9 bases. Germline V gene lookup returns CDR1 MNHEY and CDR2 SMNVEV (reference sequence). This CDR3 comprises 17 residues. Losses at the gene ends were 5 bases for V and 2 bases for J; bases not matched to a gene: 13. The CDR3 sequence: CASSPGQGRSNTYEQYF. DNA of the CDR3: TGTGCCAGCAGTCCGGGACAGGGCCGAAGCAATACCTACGAGCAGTACTTC.

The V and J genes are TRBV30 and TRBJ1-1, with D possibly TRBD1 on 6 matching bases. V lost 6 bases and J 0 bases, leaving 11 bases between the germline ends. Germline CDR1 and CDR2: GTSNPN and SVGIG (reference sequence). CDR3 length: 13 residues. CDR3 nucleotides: TGTGCCTGCAAGGACAGCATGAACACTGAAGCTTTCTTT. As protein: CACKDSMNTEAFF.